What follows are 30 T cell receptor beta chains derived from one specimen sequenced in a study of blood T cell repertoires in COVID-19. Data came from immunoSEQ multiplex PCR; TCRdb stores just in-frame clones and leaves some out. The sample records about 300,000 clones, 85% to 90% being singletons. What was sequenced was PBMCs or T cells enriched from blood (not recorded which). Every receptor here comes from a woman aged 18-29 years with acute COVID-19.

The rearrangement links TRBV20-1 to TRBJ1-2, with TRBD1 as a possible D gene (5 bases). Germline CDR1 and CDR2: DFQATT and SNEGSKA (reference sequence). The V and J ends lost 3 bases and 4 bases respectively, with 12 bases between them. The CDR3 totals 13 residues. For the CDR3, the DNA is TGCAGTGCTAGTGCGCGGGACGGCTATGGCTACACCTTC. Protein product: CSASARDGYGYTF.

The chain couples TRBV13 to TRBJ2-1, with 8 bases aligning to TRBD2. V shed 5 bases and J 0 bases; nucleotides not matched to a gene: 3. CDR1 and CDR2 from the germline V gene are PRHDT and FYEKMQ (reference sequence). The CDR3 totals 15 residues. The CDR3 nucleotides are TGTGCCAGCAGCCCGAGCGGGAGCTCCTACAATGAGCAGTTCTTC. Translating gives CASSPSGSSYNEQFF. The full variable domain, with the rest looked up from reference TRBV13 and TRBJ2-1, is AAGVIQSPRHLIKEKRETATLKCYPIPRHDTVYWYQQGPGQDPQFLISFYEKMQSDKGSIPDRFSAQQFSDYHSELNMSSLELGDSALYFCASSPSGSSYNEQFFGPGTRLTVL.

This chain joins TRBV7-9 and TRBJ1-4, with 8 positions matching TRBD1. Trimming removed 4 bases from V and 7 bases from J; junction bases left unmatched: 11. The CDR3 runs 16 residues. CDR1 is SEHNR, CDR2 FQNEAQ, per germline (reference sequence). The CDR3 loop reads CASSWGQEPGGEKLFF. The DNA of the CDR3 is TGTGCCAGCAGCTGGGGACAGGAACCCGGCGGTGAAAAACTGTTTTTT.

This CDR3 reads CASSLWEGREGPGANVLTF. CDR3 coding DNA: TGTGCCAGCAGTTTATGGGAAGGGCGGGAGGGCCCTGGGGCCAACGTCCTGACTTTC. The chain carries TRBV28 and TRBJ2-6; 9 bases align to TRBD2. Looked up from germline, CDR1 is MDHEN and CDR2 is SYDVKM. The CDR3 is made up of 19 amino acids. V lost 0 bases and J lost 2; bases outside the gene matches: 8. The variable domain in full, completed from reference TRBV28 and TRBJ2-6, reads DVKVTQSSRYLVKRTGEKVFLECVQDMDHENMFWYRQDPGLGLRLIYFSYDVKMKEKGDIPEGYSVSREKKERFSLILESASTNQTSMYLCASSLWEGREGPGANVLTFGAGSRLTVL.

V and J are TRBV6-1 and TRBJ1-1, with a weak D call TRBD1 (5 bases). CDR3 length: 13 residues. Trimming removed 0 bases at V and 6 bases at J, with 8 bases between. CDR1 is MNHNS, CDR2 SASEGT, per germline. The DNA for the CDR3 is TGTGCCAGCAGTGAAGCGCGACAGTCTGAAGCTTTCTTT. It yields the protein CASSEARQSEAFF.

The rearrangement joins TRBV24-1 to TRBJ2-5, with D maybe TRBD2 (5 bases). V dropped 5 bases and J dropped 1 base, with 10 bases sitting between them. Germline V gene sequence: CDR1 KGHDR, CDR2 SFDVKD. The CDR3 totals 14 residues. CDR3 DNA: TGTGCCACCAGTGGGGAGTCCGGCCAAGAGACCCAGTACTTC. It yields the protein CATSGESGQETQYF.

CDR3 nucleotide sequence: TGTGCCAGCAGCTTCAGCCAGGGGGCCGACGAGCAGTACTTC. Translating it yields CASSFSQGADEQYF. The rearrangement joins TRBV5-4 to TRBJ2-7, with TRBD1 matching over 8 bases. Germline-derived CDR1 and CDR2 are SGHNT and YYREEE (reference sequence). V trimming: 2 bases; J trimming: 5 bases; junction bases outside the gene matches: 6. CDR3 length equals 14 residues.

V usage is TRBV3-1 (or the pseudogene TRBV3-2) and J usage is TRBJ1-2; perhaps TRBD1 as D (6 bases). This CDR3 region has 17 residues. CDR1 and CDR2 from the germline V gene are LGHDT and YNNKEL (reference sequence). The V end lost 3 bases, the J end lost 4 bases, and 21 bases lay between the germline ends. CDR3 protein: CASSQIDLGGSLYGYTF. CDR3 sequence (DNA): TGTGCCAGCAGCCAGATCGACCTTGGGGGCTCACTCTATGGCTACACCTTC.

The genes are TRBV7-3 and TRBJ2-7; 10 positions match TRBD1. The germline CDR1 and CDR2 sequences are SGHTA and FQGTGA. V shed 3 bases, J shed 4 bases, and the junction held 3 bases outside the gene matches. This CDR3 is built from 14 residues. The CDR3 loop is CASSLGQGTYEQYF. The CDR3, as DNA: TGTGCCAGCAGCTTGGGACAGGGGACGTACGAGCAGTACTTC. Combining the CDR3 with reference TRBV7-3 and TRBJ2-7 gives the whole variable domain GAGVSQTPSNKVTEKGKYVELRCDPISGHTALYWYRQSLGQGPEFLIYFQGTGAADDSGLPNDRFFAVRPEGSVSTLKIQRTERGDSAVYLCASSLGQGTYEQYFGPGTRLTVT.

The V call is TRBV21-1, the J call TRBJ1-6; the table assigns TRBD1, which was not confirmed against the DNA. TRBV21-1 is a listed pseudogene. The CDR3 extends over 16 amino acids. The CDR3 protein is CASSNPSGGGNSPLHF. The CDR3 DNA sequence: TGTGCCAGCAGCAACCCCTCAGGGGGCGGAAATTCACCCCTCCACTTT.

The V and J genes are TRBV12-3 or TRBV12-4 and TRBJ2-5; the D is unclear. V was cut by 3 bases and J by 0 bases, with 5 bases left in between. This CDR3 is 13 amino acids long. CDR3 bases: TGTGCCAGCAGTTTTGGCTACCAAGAGACCCAGTACTTC. Protein sequence: CASSFGYQETQYF.

V usage is TRBV29-1 and J usage is TRBJ1-1, with D possibly TRBD1 on 6 matching bases. Germline CDR1 SQVTM, CDR2 ANQGSEA. This CDR3 region has 13 residues. Trimming removed 7 bases at V and 4 bases at J, with 16 bases between. As DNA, the CDR3 is TGCAGCGCAAGACAGGACTCGAGCACTGAAGCTTTCTTT. It yields the protein CSARQDSSTEAFF. Looking up the rest from reference TRBV29-1 and TRBJ1-1 gives the full variable domain: SAVISQKPSRDICQRGTSLTIQCQVDSQVTMMFWYRQQPGQSLTLIATANQGSEATYESGFVIDKFPISRPNLTFSTLTVSNMSPEDSSIYLCSARQDSSTEAFFGQGTRLTVV.

The chain uses TRBV28 and TRBJ1-2, with a weak D call TRBD1 (6 bases). The CDR3 consists of 14 residues. Looked up from germline, CDR1 is MDHEN and CDR2 is SYDVKM. The V gene lost 0 bases and the J gene lost 5 bases, with 10 bases spanning the gap. CDR3 bases: TGTGCCAGCAGTTTATGGGGAGGGGGGTATGGCTACACCTTC. Amino acid sequence: CASSLWGGGYGYTF.

This chain connects TRBV4-2 to TRBJ1-1, with TRBD1 matching over 7 bases. The germline V gene encodes CDR1 LGHNA and CDR2 YNFKEQ. The trim removed 0 bases at V and 0 bases at J, leaving 13 bases unmatched. This CDR3 is 19 amino acids long. CDR3 DNA sequence: TGTGCCAGCAGCCAAGAAGGGGGCCAGGGAGGAGTCCTGAACACTGAAGCTTTCTTT. It translates to CASSQEGGQGGVLNTEAFF.

The chain combines TRBV28 with TRBJ1-2; TRBD1 agrees at 8 bases. The trim removed 2 bases at V and 1 base at J, leaving 3 bases unmatched. CDR3 length: 15 amino acids. The germline CDR1 and CDR2 sequences are MDHEN and SYDVKM. CDR3 in DNA: TGTGCCAGCAGTTTAGACAGGGGCCTTAACTATGGCTACACCTTC. Translating gives CASSLDRGLNYGYTF.

This chain connects TRBV14 to TRBJ2-1; TRBD1 is a possible D gene (5 bases). The CDR3 loop spans 18 amino acids. Per the germline V gene, CDR1 is SGHDN and CDR2 is FVKESK. Trimming removed 0 bases from V and 4 bases from J, with 19 bases in between. CDR3 in amino acids: CASSQDLGPHTPYNEQFF. CDR3 nucleotide sequence: TGTGCCAGCAGCCAAGATCTGGGGCCTCATACCCCGTACAATGAGCAGTTCTTC. The complete variable domain, with remaining parts taken from reference TRBV14 and TRBJ2-1, reads EAGVTQFPSHSVIEKGQTVTLRCDPISGHDNLYWYRRVMGKEIKFLLHFVKESKQDESGMPNNRFLAERTGGTYSTLKVQPAELEDSGVYFCASSQDLGPHTPYNEQFFGPGTRLTVL.

This rearrangement joins TRBV27 to TRBJ2-2, with 9 bases that match TRBD2. V lost 6 bases to trimming and J lost 10 bases; unmatched junction nucleotides: 6. The CDR3 consists of 13 residues. CDR1 and CDR2 from the germline V gene are MNHEY and SMNVEV (reference sequence). Here the CDR3 DNA reads TGTGCCAGCAGGGGGACTAGCCGGGCGGAGCTGTTTTTT. Residues: CASRGTSRAELFF.

The rearrangement joins TRBV6-5 to TRBJ2-3; possibly TRBD2 for D (5 bases). Germline assignment: CDR1 MNHEY and CDR2 SVGAGI. The CDR3 runs 14 residues. V was pared by 4 bases and J by 1 base, with 9 bases between. CDR3 loop: CASSSEGGTDTQYF. The CDR3 DNA sequence: TGTGCCAGCAGTTCCGAGGGCGGCACAGATACGCAGTATTTT.

The rearrangement joins TRBV14 to TRBJ1-3, with 10 bases lining up with TRBD1. The CDR3 sequence is 15 residues long. Losses at the gene ends were 5 bases for V and 2 bases for J; bases not matched to a gene: 3. Germline lookup yields CDR1 SGHDN and CDR2 FVKESK. CDR3 DNA sequence: TGTGCCAGCAGCGCCGGGACAGGGGCTGGAAACACCATATATTTT. Its protein is CASSAGTGAGNTIYF.

The genes are TRBV10-2 and TRBJ1-1; D uncertain. Germline V gene lookup returns CDR1 WSHSY and CDR2 SAAADI. The CDR3 spans 15 residues. V lost 3 bases, J lost 3 bases, and 14 bases lay in between. As DNA, the CDR3 is TGCGCCAGCAGTGAATCGAAACAGTGGGACACTGAAGCTTTCTTT. Amino acid sequence: CASSESKQWDTEAFF.

Here the CDR3 reads CASSLYWPSGSTGNEQFF. The CDR3 DNA is TGTGCCAGCAGTTTATATTGGCCTAGCGGGAGTACCGGCAATGAGCAGTTCTTC. The V and J genes are TRBV27 and TRBJ2-1, with 10 bases that match TRBD2. Germline CDR1 reads MNHEY; CDR2 reads SMNVEV (reference sequence). This CDR3 spans 18 amino acids. The junction had 12 bases not matched to a gene; V was cut back by 1 base and J by 6 bases.

The rearrangement links TRBV6-5 to TRBJ2-7; TRBD1 aligns across 8 bases. V lost 6 bases to trimming and J lost 4 bases; unmatched junction nucleotides: 11. The CDR3 totals 15 residues. The germline V gene encodes CDR1 MNHEY and CDR2 SVGAGI. CDR3 sequence (DNA): TGTGCCAGCAGACCCAGGACAGGGTTCCTTTACGAGCAGTACTTC. The encoded protein is CASRPRTGFLYEQYF.

The chain recombines TRBV27 with TRBJ1-2, with 8 bases lining up with TRBD1. The CDR3 is 15 residues long. V dropped 2 bases and J dropped 2; count of bases not matched to a gene: 4. Germline CDR1 is MNHEY and CDR2 is SMNVEV (reference sequence). The CDR3 DNA follows: TGTGCCAGCAGTTTAAGATGGACAGGGAACTATGGCTACACCTTC. This codes for CASSLRWTGNYGYTF.

The V and J genes are TRBV7-2 and TRBJ2-3; the D is unclear. Per germline, CDR1 SGHTA and CDR2 FQGNSA. The CDR3 consists of 15 residues. V was trimmed by 3 bases and J by 3 bases, leaving 13 bases between them. The CDR3 reads CASSFRILKTDTQYF. The CDR3 DNA sequence: TGTGCCAGCAGCTTCAGGATACTCAAGACAGATACGCAGTATTTT.

V and J are TRBV19 and TRBJ1-2; a possible D gene is TRBD1 (5 bases). CDR1 is LNHDA and CDR2 is SQIVND in the germline V gene (reference sequence). This CDR3 has 14 residues. V gave up 8 bases and J gave up 3 bases, with 16 bases separating them. CDR3 in DNA: TGTGCCAGTCTTCAAGGCGGGGCCGACTATGGCTACACCTTC. Translated: CASLQGGADYGYTF.

This rearrangement joins TRBV28 to TRBJ1-6; TRBD1 is a possible D gene (6 bases). The CDR3 extends over 14 amino acids. The germline V gene encodes CDR1 MDHEN and CDR2 SYDVKM. Deletions cut 2 bases from V and 14 bases from J, with 16 bases between. CDR3 DNA sequence: TGTGCCAGCAGTTTACCGGGGGGCTTTGGGACCCTCCACTTT. It specifies CASSLPGGFGTLHF.

The chain is built from TRBV28 and TRBJ1-4; D ambiguous. V dropped 8 bases and J dropped 0 bases, with 7 bases sitting between them. Germline V lookup: CDR1 MDHEN, CDR2 SYDVKM. The CDR3 is made up of 13 amino acids. The CDR3 sequence: CASFSATNEKLFF. Written as DNA, the CDR3 is TGTGCCAGCTTCAGCGCAACTAATGAAAAACTGTTTTTT.

The sample holds one count of this clone. The chain combines TRBV3-1 (or the pseudogene TRBV3-2) with TRBJ2-5, with D possibly being TRBD1 (5 bases). V lost 3 bases and J lost 2, with 13 bases in between. This CDR3 has 15 amino acids. Germline-derived CDR1 and CDR2 are LGHDT and YNNKEL (reference sequence). The CDR3 spells CASSHSGSRQETQYF. The CDR3, as DNA: TGTGCCAGCAGCCATTCAGGGTCGAGGCAAGAGACCCAGTACTTC.

The rearrangement links TRBV3-1 (or the pseudogene TRBV3-2) to TRBJ1-1, with TRBD1 matching 10 bases. The germline V gene encodes CDR1 LGHDT and CDR2 YNNKEL (reference sequence). With 4 bases clipped from V and 4 bases from J, the junction kept 6 bases outside the gene matches. This CDR3 has 15 residues. CDR3: CASSLFGTGVTEAFF. The CDR3, as DNA: TGTGCCAGCAGCCTGTTTGGGACAGGGGTCACTGAAGCTTTCTTT.

The V gene is TRBV7-2, the J gene TRBJ1-5, with D unclear. The CDR3 has 16 amino acids. Looked up from germline, CDR1 is SGHTA and CDR2 is FQGNSA. The V end lost 3 bases, the J end lost 4 bases, and 16 bases lay between the germline ends. Here the CDR3 DNA reads TGTGCCAGCAGCTTCCAATCCCGGGTCTCGAATCAGCCCCAGCATTTT. As protein: CASSFQSRVSNQPQHF.